This TCR beta chain was captured in a study of T cell changes during pregnancy in multiple sclerosis. Measured with immunoSEQ multiplex PCR; TCRdb has only the in-frame clones, and not every one. The sample lists 90,000 to 95,000 clones, 85% to 95% occurring once. Looked up from germline, CDR1 is GTSNPN and CDR2 is SVGIG (reference sequence). Trimming shortened V by 0 bases and J by 4 bases, and 13 bases separated the two germline ends. The CDR3 is made up of 15 amino acids. The specimen comprised peripheral blood, sampled in the third trimester of pregnancy. The TCR comes from a female donor with multiple sclerosis, enrolled in a pregnancy study. The chain couples TRBV30 to TRBJ1-5, with D possibly being TRBD1 (5 bases). The CDR3 loop is CAWSVGVAGNQPQHF. The CDR3, as DNA: TGTGCCTGGAGTGTAGGGGTAGCAGGGAATCAGCCCCAGCATTTT.